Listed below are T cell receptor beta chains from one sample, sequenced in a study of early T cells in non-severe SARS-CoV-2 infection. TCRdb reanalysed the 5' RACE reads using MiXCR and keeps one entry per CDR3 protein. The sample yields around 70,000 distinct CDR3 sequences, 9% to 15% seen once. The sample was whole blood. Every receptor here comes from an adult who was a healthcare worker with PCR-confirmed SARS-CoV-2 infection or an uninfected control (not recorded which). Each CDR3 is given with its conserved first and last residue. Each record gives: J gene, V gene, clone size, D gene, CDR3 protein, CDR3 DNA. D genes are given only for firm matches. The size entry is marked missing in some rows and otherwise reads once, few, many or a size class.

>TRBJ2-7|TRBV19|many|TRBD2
CASSSVAGSEQYF
TGTGCCAGTAGTTCGGTAGCGGGTTCCGAGCAGTACTTC
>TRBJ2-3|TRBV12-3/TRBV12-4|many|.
CASSPGDTQYF
TGTGCCAGCAGTCCTGGGGATACGCAGTATTTT
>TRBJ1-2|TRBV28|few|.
CASSLAAIYGYTF
TGTGCCAGCAGTTTAGCCGCTATCTATGGCTACACCTTC
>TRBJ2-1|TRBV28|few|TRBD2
CASSLDGREMRNEQFF
TGTGCCAGCAGTTTAGACGGGAGGGAAATGCGCAATGAGCAGTTCTTC
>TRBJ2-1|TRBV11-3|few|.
CASSDQGRANEQFF
TGTGCCAGCAGCGATCAGGGACGAGCCAATGAGCAGTTCTTC
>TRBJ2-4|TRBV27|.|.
CASSLDPRWAKNIQYF
TGTGCCAGCAGTCTTGACCCGCGGTGGGCCAAAAACATTCAGTACTTC
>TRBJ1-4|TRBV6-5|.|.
CASSYSTQTYEKLFF
TGTGCCAGCAGTTACTCAACCCAGACATACGAAAAACTGTTTTTT
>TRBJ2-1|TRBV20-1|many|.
CSADDMEVYNEQFF
TGCAGTGCTGATGACATGGAGGTTTACAATGAGCAGTTCTTC
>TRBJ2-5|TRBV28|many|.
CASRTTPLETQYF
TGTGCCAGCAGGACGACACCTTTGGAGACCCAGTACTTC
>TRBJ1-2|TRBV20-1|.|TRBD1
CSARGKDRGRSDGYTF
TGCAGTGCTAGAGGAAAGGACAGGGGGCGATCTGATGGCTACACCTTC
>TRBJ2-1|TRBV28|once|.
CASSLWTIERDRNEQFF
TGTGCCAGCAGTTTATGGACCATAGAGAGAGATAGGAATGAGCAGTTCTTC
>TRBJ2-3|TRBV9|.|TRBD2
CASSVGLAGQDTQYF
TGTGCCAGCAGCGTAGGCCTAGCGGGACAAGATACGCAGTATTTT
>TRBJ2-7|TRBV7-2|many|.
CASSPLGTSSSYEQYF
TGTGCCAGCAGCCCCCTCGGGACTTCCAGCTCCTACGAGCAGTACTTC
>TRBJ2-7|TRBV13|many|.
CASSSSRSSYEQYF
TGTGCCAGCAGCTCCTCCAGGAGCTCCTACGAGCAGTACTTC
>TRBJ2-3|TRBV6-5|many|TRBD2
CASSLAGGPTDTQYF
TGTGCCAGCAGTTTAGCGGGAGGGCCCACAGATACGCAGTATTTT
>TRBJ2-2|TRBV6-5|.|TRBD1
CASSFGQGNTGELFF
TGTGCCAGCAGCTTTGGACAGGGAAACACCGGGGAGCTGTTTTTT
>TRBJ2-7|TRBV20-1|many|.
CSARDIGDSYEQYF
TGCAGTGCTAGAGATATCGGCGATTCCTACGAGCAGTACTTC
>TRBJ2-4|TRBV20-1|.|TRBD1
CSAKPRQGNIQYF
TGCAGTGCTAAACCTCGACAGGGAAACATTCAGTACTTC
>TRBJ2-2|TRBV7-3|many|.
CASSPTSFADTGELFF
TGTGCCAGCAGCCCAACTAGCTTTGCGGACACCGGGGAGCTGTTTTTT
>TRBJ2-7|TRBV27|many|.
CASSSSSGEQYF
TGTGCCAGCAGTTCCTCTTCGGGGGAGCAGTACTTC
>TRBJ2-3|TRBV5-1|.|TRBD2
CASSYIAGPTDTQYF
TGCGCCAGCAGCTATATAGCGGGCCCCACAGATACGCAGTATTTT
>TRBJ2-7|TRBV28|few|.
CASWGGPRPYEQYF
TGTGCCAGCTGGGGGGGCCCACGCCCCTACGAGCAGTACTTC
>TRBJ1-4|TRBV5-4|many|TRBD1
CASSRTGEKLFF
TGTGCCAGCAGCCGGACAGGCGAAAAACTGTTTTTT
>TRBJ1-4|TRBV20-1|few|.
CSAALGGSKLFF
TGCAGTGCCGCTCTGGGAGGATCAAAACTGTTTTTT
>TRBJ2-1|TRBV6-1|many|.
CASSEWDATNHNEQFF
TGTGCCAGCAGTGAATGGGACGCCACGAACCACAATGAGCAGTTCTTC
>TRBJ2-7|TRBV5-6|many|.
CASSLGYFSYEQYF
TGTGCCAGCAGCTTGGGCTACTTCTCCTACGAGCAGTACTTC
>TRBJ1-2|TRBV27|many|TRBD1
CASSLTGGAYGYTF
TGTGCCAGCAGTTTGACAGGGGGCGCATATGGCTACACCTTC
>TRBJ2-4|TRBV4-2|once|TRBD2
CASSLEQELAGEHQYF
TGTGCCAGCAGCTTAGAGCAGGAACTAGCGGGAGAACATCAGTACTTC
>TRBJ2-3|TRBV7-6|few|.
CASSSSGGTDTQYF
TGTGCCAGCAGCTCCTCGGGGGGCACAGATACGCAGTATTTT
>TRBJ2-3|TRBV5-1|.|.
CSSSLGGTDTQYF
TGCTCCAGCAGCTTGGGTGGCACAGATACGCAGTATTTT
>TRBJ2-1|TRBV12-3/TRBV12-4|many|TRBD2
CASSFGLAGVPDEQFF
TGTGCCAGCAGTTTTGGGCTAGCGGGAGTCCCTGATGAGCAGTTCTTC
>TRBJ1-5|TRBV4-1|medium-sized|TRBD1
CASSQDTPGQGTQPQHF
TGCGCCAGCAGCCAAGATACGCCGGGACAGGGGACCCAGCCCCAGCATTTT
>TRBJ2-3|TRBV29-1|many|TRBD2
CSVARGAGGTDTQYF
TGCAGCGTTGCCCGAGGGGCGGGAGGCACAGATACGCAGTATTTT
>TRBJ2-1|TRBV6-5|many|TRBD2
CATSFGASGSHEQFF
TGTGCCACTAGTTTTGGGGCTAGCGGGAGCCATGAGCAATTCTTC
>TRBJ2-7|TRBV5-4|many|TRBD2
CASRSTSGSPYEQYF
TGTGCCAGCAGGTCGACTAGCGGGAGCCCCTACGAGCAGTACTTC
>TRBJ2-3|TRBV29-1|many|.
CSVEIGAADTQYF
TGCAGCGTTGAGATAGGGGCGGCAGATACGCAGTATTTT
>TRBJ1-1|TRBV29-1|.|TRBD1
CSVTGASDTEAFF
TGCAGCGTTACAGGGGCTTCCGACACTGAAGCTTTCTTT
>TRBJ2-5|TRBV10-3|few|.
CAISDNPYETQYF
TGTGCCATCAGTGATAACCCCTACGAGACCCAGTACTTC
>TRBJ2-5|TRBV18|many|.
CASSPGTYQETQYF
TGTGCCAGCTCACCGGGGACATACCAAGAGACCCAGTACTTC